These 17 T cell receptor beta chains were sequenced from one sample in a study of radiation and T cells in renal cell carcinoma. Profiled with immunoSEQ multiplex PCR; TCRdb holds only in-frame clones, not every one. The sample has just under 150,000 clones, roughly 90% seen once. As to time point: blood 4 weeks post-SBRT, at nephrectomy. The sample's treatment: 15 Gy SBRT to primary tumor, nephrectomy 4 weeks later. The sequenced sample was blood, obtained from a patient whose treatment included radiotherapy and nephrectomy. All receptors come from a woman aged 50 to 65 with renal cell carcinoma.

This clone was detected once. The chain joins TRBV5-4 to TRBJ1-1, with a possible D match to TRBD1 (6 bases). The V end lost 4 bases, the J end lost 1 base, and 14 bases lay between the germline ends. The germline V gene has CDR1 SGHNT and CDR2 YYREEE (reference sequence). The CDR3 runs to 15 residues. Here the CDR3 reads CASSGAGGKNTEAFF. The CDR3 DNA reads as TGTGCCAGCAGCGGGGCGGGGGGCAAGAACACTGAAGCTTTCTTT.

J is TRBJ1-6 and V is TRBV6-1; no reliable D call. Trimming shortened V by 4 bases and J by 6 bases, and 4 bases separated the two germline ends. The CDR3 loop spans 12 amino acids. Per the germline V gene, CDR1 is MNHNS and CDR2 is SASEGT. Here the CDR3 reads CASSVSNSPLHF. The CDR3 DNA reads as TGTGCCAGCAGTGTCAGTAATTCACCCCTCCACTTT.

This clone was observed a handful of times. This rearrangement joins TRBV10-3 to TRBJ1-1, with D perhaps matching TRBD1 (5 bases). Trimming stripped 10 bases from V and 5 bases from J, with 17 bases between. The CDR3 covers 13 residues. In germline, CDR1 is ENHRY, CDR2 SYGVKD. The CDR3 region is CATSGREVTEAFF. CDR3 nucleotides: TGTGCCACCTCTGGCAGGGAGGTAACTGAAGCTTTCTTT.

This clone appeared a few times. This chain links TRBV27 with TRBJ1-1, with unresolved D. CDR1 and CDR2 (germline): MNHEY, SMNVEV (reference sequence). CDR3 length: 13 amino acids. Trimming removed 7 bases from V and 6 bases from J, with 15 bases in between. Here the CDR3 reads CASTRAGGAEAFF. CDR3 sequence (DNA): TGTGCCAGCACACGCGCGGGTGGCGCTGAAGCTTTCTTT.

This chain uses TRBV6-5 with TRBJ1-1; tentatively, D is TRBD1 (6 bases). Trimming left V 0 bases short and J 7 bases short, with 15 bases between. The CDR3 sequence is 15 residues long. Germline V gene sequence: CDR1 MNHEY, CDR2 SVGAGI. The CDR3, as DNA: TGTGCCAGCAGTTACTCGGTACAGGGTCGTAGTGAAGCTTTCTTT. Protein product: CASSYSVQGRSEAFF.

This clone was seen only a few times. This chain joins TRBV7-6 and TRBJ2-3; no clear D. This CDR3 has 15 amino acids. Germline assignment: CDR1 SGHVS and CDR2 FNYEAQ. V was trimmed by 5 bases and J by 0 bases, leaving 12 bases between them. CDR3 DNA sequence: TGTGCCAGCAGCACGGTGACACGGAGCACAGATACGCAGTATTTT. It translates to CASSTVTRSTDTQYF.

The rearrangement links TRBV7-2 to TRBJ2-7; D remains unclear. The CDR3 is 14 amino acids. The V gene's germline CDR1 is SGHTA and CDR2 FQGNSA. Trimming shortened V by 1 base and J by 7 bases, and 14 bases separated the two germline ends. The CDR3 DNA follows: TGTGCCAGCAGCTTAGTCGGCACATCCCGAGAGCAGTACTTC. This encodes CASSLVGTSREQYF.

The sample holds one count of this clone. V gene TRBV28 combines with J gene TRBJ2-7; the D gene is possibly TRBD1 (5 bases). Germline V gives CDR1 MDHEN, CDR2 SYDVKM. The V end was cut by 6 bases, the J end by 3 bases, with 18 bases between. The CDR3 is 15 amino acids. CDR3 sequence: CASRMSPGAFYEQYF. The CDR3 nucleotides read TGTGCCAGCAGGATGTCCCCTGGGGCATTCTACGAGCAGTACTTC.

The rearrangement joins TRBV11-2 to TRBJ2-1, with 7 bases matching TRBD1. Germline V gene sequence: CDR1 SGHAT, CDR2 FQNNGV. The CDR3 length is 14 residues. J was trimmed by 7 bases and V by 4 bases; bases with no gene match: 7. The CDR3: CASSSQGVVNEQFF. CDR3 bases: TGTGCCAGCAGCTCTCAGGGGGTAGTAAATGAGCAGTTCTTC. The full variable domain, completed using reference TRBV11-2 and TRBJ2-1, is EAGVAQSPRYKIIEKRQSVAFWCNPISGHATLYWYQQILGQGPKLLIQFQNNGVVDDSQLPKDRFSAERLKGVDSTLKIQPAKLEDSAVYLCASSSQGVVNEQFFGPGTRLTVL.

This chain connects TRBV19 to TRBJ1-4, with D unclear. V dropped 6 bases and J dropped 11 bases, with 10 bases sitting between them. The germline gives CDR1 LNHDA, CDR2 SQIVND (reference sequence). CDR3 length: 11 residues. In nucleotides, the CDR3 is TGTGCCAGTAGCCTGCCGCGGAAACTGTTTTTT. It codes for CASSLPRKLFF.

This chain joins TRBV5-1 and TRBJ2-3; the match to TRBD2 covers 14 bases. This CDR3 comprises 15 residues. Germline V lookup: CDR1 SGHRS, CDR2 YFSETQ. V lost 7 bases to trimming and J lost 2 bases; unmatched junction nucleotides: 3. DNA for the CDR3: TGCGCCAGCCGACTAGCGGGGGGGCCCACAGATACGCAGTATTTT. Translating it yields CASRLAGGPTDTQYF. Based on the CDR3 plus reference TRBV5-1 and TRBJ2-3, the full variable domain is KAGVTQTPRYLIKTRGQQVTLSCSPISGHRSVSWYQQTPGQGLQFLFEYFSETQRNKGNFPGRFSGRQFSNSRSEMNVSTLELGDSALYLCASRLAGGPTDTQYFGPGTRLTVL.

This sequence joins TRBV7-9 and TRBJ2-7; D is uncertain. CDR3 size: 11 residues. Germline assignment: CDR1 SEHNR and CDR2 FQNEAQ (reference sequence). The V end was cut by 5 bases, the J end by 2 bases, with 4 bases between. CDR3 nucleotides: TGTGCCAGCAGCCCTGCCTACGAGCAGTACTTC. Translation: CASSPAYEQYF.

There are a few counts of this clone. The gene calls are TRBV10-2 and TRBJ1-5, with D hard to call. Germline CDR1 WSHSY, CDR2 SAAADI. CDR3 length equals 12 residues. V was trimmed by 4 bases and J by 7 bases, leaving 8 bases between them. As DNA, the CDR3 is TGCGCCAGCAGTGGCATTTGGCAGCCCCAGCATTTT. Its protein is CASSGIWQPQHF.

The chain combines TRBV2 with TRBJ2-1; D is unclear. Trimming removed 7 bases at V and 6 bases at J, with 10 bases between. In germline, CDR1 is SNHLY, CDR2 FYNNEI. This CDR3 region has 12 residues. As DNA, the CDR3 is TGTGCCAGCACCCCGCTTCTCAATGAGCAGTTCTTC. Translating gives CASTPLLNEQFF.

The chain employs TRBV5-4 and TRBJ2-1; TRBD2 agrees at 7 bases. This CDR3 has 13 residues. Germline V gives CDR1 SGHNT, CDR2 YYREEE (reference sequence). V dropped 0 bases and J dropped 7; count of bases not matched to a gene: 1. This chain's CDR3 is CASSLAGGNEQFF. The CDR3 DNA reads TGTGCCAGCAGCTTGGCCGGGGGGAATGAGCAGTTCTTC.

The V gene is TRBV9, the J gene TRBJ2-5; D is unresolved. This CDR3 is 14 amino acids long. With 0 bases removed from V and 0 bases from J, the gap between germline ends came to 6 bases. Germline V lookup: CDR1 SGDLS, CDR2 YYNGEE. CDR3 nucleotide sequence: TGTGCCAGCAGCGTAGGGCCGGACCAAGAGACCCAGTACTTC. This codes for CASSVGPDQETQYF.

This rearrangement joins TRBV2 to TRBJ2-5; D remains ambiguous. This CDR3 is 13 amino acids long. Trimming pared 5 bases from V and 2 bases from J, leaving 9 bases between. The germline gives CDR1 SNHLY, CDR2 FYNNEI. The CDR3 nucleotides read TGTGCCAGCAGTAACCTGGAACAAGAGACCCAGTACTTC. Translated, it gives CASSNLEQETQYF.